The 15 T cell receptor beta chains reported below all come from one sample, sequenced in a study of cytomegalovirus exposure and HLA in healthy donors. The PCR made use of 60 Vbeta and 13 Jbeta primers. Here immunoSEQ multiplex PCR was the method, and the copy in TCRdb shows in-frame clones only, minus some. The sample lists a few hundred thousand clones, over 75% seen once, with more than 1.5% in the top ten. Sequences were obtained from PBMCs. The receptor set was obtained from a man between 18 and 35 years old in good health and CMV-seronegative.

This clone appeared once. The J gene is TRBJ2-2, the V gene TRBV5-4; TRBD1 agrees at 7 bases. Looked up from germline, CDR1 is SGHNT and CDR2 is YYREEE (reference sequence). With V trimmed by 2 bases and J by 2 bases, 12 bases remained unmatched. The CDR3 totals 18 residues. The CDR3 DNA follows: TGTGCCAGCAGCTTAGAAGGACAGGCGCTTTTTAACACCGGGGAGCTGTTTTTT. Protein: CASSLEGQALFNTGELFF.

The genes are TRBV7-6 and TRBJ2-7; possibly TRBD1 for D (5 bases). The V and J ends lost 5 bases and 1 base respectively, with 9 bases between them. The germline V gene has CDR1 SGHVS and CDR2 FNYEAQ. The CDR3 consists of 13 residues. CDR3 sequence (DNA): TGTGCCAGCAGCCTGTCAGGGTCCTACGAGCAGTACTTC. Residues: CASSLSGSYEQYF.

The V gene is TRBV30, the J gene TRBJ2-7, with a possible D match to TRBD2 (5 bases). CDR3 length: 14 residues. Per the germline V gene, CDR1 is GTSNPN and CDR2 is SVGIG (reference sequence). V lost 1 base and J 6 bases, leaving 16 bases between the germline ends. CDR3 in amino acids: CAWSAGSLIGEQYF. In nucleotides, the CDR3 is TGTGCCTGGAGTGCGGGGAGCCTTATCGGCGAGCAGTACTTC.

J is TRBJ1-2 and V is TRBV5-4; possibly TRBD1 for D (6 bases). There are 15 residues in the CDR3. Germline values: CDR1 SGHNT, CDR2 YYREEE (reference sequence). V lost 5 bases to trimming and J lost 3 bases, with 17 bases between them. CDR3 DNA: TGTGCCAGCAGTCTCGATTCAGGGGATTACTATGGCTACACCTTC. It translates to CASSLDSGDYYGYTF.

The rearrangement joins TRBV4-1 to TRBJ1-2; weak D call: TRBD1 (5 bases). Germline CDR1 reads MGHRA; CDR2 reads YSYEKL. This CDR3 has 17 residues. The V end was cut by 0 bases, the J end by 0 bases, with 14 bases between. The CDR3 loop is CASSQDGGTATNYGYTF. For the CDR3, the DNA is TGCGCCAGCAGCCAAGATGGGGGGACGGCGACTAACTATGGCTACACCTTC.

The chain is built from TRBV15 and TRBJ2-3, with TRBD2 identical over 11 bases. Germline assignment: CDR1 LNHNV and CDR2 YYDKDF (reference sequence). The CDR3 is 18 amino acids. Germline trimming cut 0 bases from V and 1 base from J; bases unmatched to any gene: 6. DNA of the CDR3: TGTGCCACCAGCAGAGATTCAGGGACTAGCGGACGCACAGATACGCAGTATTTT. Translating it yields CATSRDSGTSGRTDTQYF. The full variable domain, completed using reference TRBV15 and TRBJ2-3, is DAMVIQNPRYQVTQFGKPVTLSCSQTLNHNVMYWYQQKSSQAPKLLFHYYDKDFNNEADTPDNFQSRRPNTSFCFLDIRSPGLGDTAMYLCATSRDSGTSGRTDTQYFGPGTRLTVL.

This clone was seen many times. The chain combines TRBV6-6 with TRBJ1-6, with 9 nucleotides matching TRBD1. The V gene's germline CDR1 is MNHNY and CDR2 SVGAGI (reference sequence). This CDR3 has 16 residues. The V gene end was trimmed by 5 bases and the J gene end by 7 bases; junction bases not matched to a gene: 9. The DNA of the CDR3 is TGTGCCAGCAGTAATACCCGGGACAGGGACAATTCACCCCTCCACTTT. Encoded protein: CASSNTRDRDNSPLHF.

This chain joins TRBV28 and TRBJ1-1; D might be TRBD1 (5 bases). CDR1 is MDHEN and CDR2 is SYDVKM in the germline V gene. This CDR3 spans 15 amino acids. The ends were cut back, 3 bases at V and 1 base at J, with 12 bases in the middle. The chain's CDR3 is CASSLWQGTNTEAFF. In nucleotides, the CDR3 is TGTGCCAGCAGTTTGTGGCAGGGAACGAACACTGAAGCTTTCTTT. Full variable domain (outside the CDR3, taken from reference TRBV28 and TRBJ1-1): DVKVTQSSRYLVKRTGEKVFLECVQDMDHENMFWYRQDPGLGLRLIYFSYDVKMKEKGDIPEGYSVSREKKERFSLILESASTNQTSMYLCASSLWQGTNTEAFFGQGTRLTVV.

The chain combines TRBV28 with TRBJ2-7; D perhaps matches TRBD1 (6 bases). From germline, CDR1 is MDHEN and CDR2 SYDVKM. Trimming pared 2 bases from V and 2 bases from J, leaving 13 bases between. The CDR3 length is 15 residues. The CDR3 nucleotides read TGTGCCAGCAGTTTAATACAGGGTGGCACCTACGAGCAGTACTTC. Translating it yields CASSLIQGGTYEQYF. The variable domain in full, with the rest retrieved from reference TRBV28 and TRBJ2-7, is DVKVTQSSRYLVKRTGEKVFLECVQDMDHENMFWYRQDPGLGLRLIYFSYDVKMKEKGDIPEGYSVSREKKERFSLILESASTNQTSMYLCASSLIQGGTYEQYFGPGTRLTVT.

The chain couples TRBV7-3 to TRBJ2-1; possible D gene TRBD2, 5 bases. The CDR3 totals 15 residues. Trimming took off 4 bases at V and 2 bases at J, with 12 bases between the two ends. Germline CDR1 SGHTA, CDR2 FQGTGA. DNA for the CDR3: TGTGCCAGCAGCTCCCCGGGAACCCCCTACAATGAGCAGTTCTTC. Its protein is CASSSPGTPYNEQFF.

This clone was counted a single time. The chain is built from TRBV30 and TRBJ2-7, with a weak D call TRBD1 (6 bases). V lost 1 base, J lost 0 bases, and 25 bases lay in between. The CDR3 totals 19 residues. From germline, CDR1 is GTSNPN and CDR2 SVGIG (reference sequence). The chain's CDR3 is CAWSDTGTPTSQSSYEQYF. CDR3 coding DNA: TGTGCCTGGAGTGATACCGGGACACCCACCTCCCAGAGCTCCTACGAGCAGTACTTC.

This clone turned up a few times. This chain links TRBV19 with TRBJ1-2, with TRBD1 matching over 12 bases. There are 15 residues in the CDR3. Looked up from germline, CDR1 is LNHDA and CDR2 is SQIVND (reference sequence). The J segment lost 7 bases and the V segment lost 2 bases, leaving 5 bases of the junction unmatched. CDR3 region: CASSIWGQGASGYTF. The DNA of the CDR3 is TGTGCCAGTAGTATATGGGGACAGGGGGCAAGTGGCTACACCTTC.

The chain is built from TRBV7-6 and TRBJ1-1, with D possibly being TRBD1 (6 bases). CDR3 length: 14 residues. Germline CDR1 is SGHVS and CDR2 is FNYEAQ. Trimming cost V 5 bases and J 5 bases, with 15 bases left between them. In DNA, the CDR3 is TGTGCCAGCAGCCCAGTGGGGCAGGGGACTGAAGCTTTCTTT. Protein product: CASSPVGQGTEAFF.

The chain employs TRBV5-4 and TRBJ1-6; D might be TRBD1 (6 bases). The V gene lost 5 bases and the J gene lost 10 bases, with 16 bases spanning the gap. CDR1 is SGHNT and CDR2 is YYREEE in the germline V gene (reference sequence). The CDR3 spans 14 residues. The CDR3 is CASSPDRLYSPLHF. Written as DNA, the CDR3 is TGTGCCAGCAGTCCTGACAGGCTCTACTCACCCCTCCACTTT.

The genes are TRBV5-4 and TRBJ1-6; 7 bases align to TRBD1. The V segment lost 0 bases and the J segment 8 bases; nucleotides outside the gene matches: 14. The CDR3 covers 18 residues. Germline CDR1 and CDR2: SGHNT and YYREEE (reference sequence). The CDR3 coding sequence is TGTGCCAGCAGCTTGGTTGGTCGGGGGACAGCGGGTGATTCACCCCTCCACTTT. Protein sequence: CASSLVGRGTAGDSPLHF.